Below are 17 T cell receptor beta chains sequenced from a single sample in a study of blood T cells in healthy people across ages. It was with a sample-barcoded 5' primer and a J-beta primer mix that a second PCR of roughly 7 to 12 cycles was run. One entry per CDR3 protein, called by TCRdb with MiXCR from the 5' RACE reads. The table has 540,000 or so distinct CDR3 sequences, 40% to 50% seen once; the top ten hold approximately 23%. Input material: blood. The receptors shown here come from an older man in good health.

CDR3 residues: CATSRDTSASYNEQFF. CDR3 coding DNA: TGTGCCACCAGCAGAGATACGAGTGCCTCCTACAATGAGCAGTTCTTC. The V call is TRBV15, the J call TRBJ2-1; D is undetermined. From germline, CDR1 is LNHNV and CDR2 YYDKDF (reference sequence). The V end lost 0 bases, the J end lost 0 bases, and 9 bases lay between the germline ends. CDR3 size: 16 residues.

The rearrangement uses TRBV12-3 or TRBV12-4 and TRBJ2-7; no definite D call. The CDR3 covers 11 residues. The V and J ends lost 6 bases and 5 bases respectively, with 8 bases between them. The CDR3 loop reads CASSVGNEQYF. In DNA form, the CDR3 reads TGTGCCAGCAGCGTGGGAAACGAGCAGTACTTC.

The chain is built from TRBV3-1 and TRBJ2-2; 8 bases agree with TRBD1. The germline V gene encodes CDR1 LGHDT and CDR2 YNNKEL (reference sequence). V was pared by 4 bases and J by 4 bases, with 5 bases of the junction left unmatched. CDR3 length equals 15 residues. CDR3 region: CASSLRTGSTGELFF. For the CDR3, the DNA is TGTGCCAGCAGCCTTAGGACAGGGAGCACCGGGGAGCTGTTTTTT.

The chain links TRBV4-3 to TRBJ1-5; D unclear. The V gene's germline CDR1 is LGHNA and CDR2 YSLEER. The ends were cut back, 0 bases at V and 4 bases at J, with 16 bases in the middle. The CDR3 spans 17 residues. The CDR3 nucleotides are TGCGCCAGCAGCCAAGATCGATACCACTCTGGAAATCAGCCCCAGCATTTT. Translated: CASSQDRYHSGNQPQHF.

This clonotype was detected only a few times. The V gene is TRBV4-1, the J gene TRBJ2-6; maybe TRBD2 (5 bases). The germline V gene has CDR1 MGHRA and CDR2 YSYEKL. The CDR3 is 19 residues long. Trimming stripped 0 bases from V and 4 bases from J, with 19 bases between. The CDR3, as DNA: TGCGCCAGCAGCCAAGATCCGTCGGGGTTGCGTACCGGGGCCAACGTCCTGACTTTC. Residues: CASSQDPSGLRTGANVLTF.

This clonotype was observed a few times. The chain joins TRBV25-1 to TRBJ1-2; D gene ambiguous. CDR1 and CDR2 from the germline V gene are MGHDK and SYGVNS. V shed 2 bases and J shed 4 bases, with 5 bases lying between them. The CDR3 length is 12 residues. The CDR3 DNA is TGTGCCAGCAGTGAACAGACCTATGGCTACACCTTC. Protein product: CASSEQTYGYTF.

V usage is TRBV9 and J usage is TRBJ2-3; 8 positions match TRBD2. V dropped 4 bases and J dropped 6; count of bases not matched to a gene: 16. The CDR3 covers 17 residues. CDR1 and CDR2 from the germline V gene are SGDLS and YYNGEE. CDR3 DNA sequence: TGTGCCAGCAGCCCTCCCGCTAGCGGGTTAAGGGGGGATACGCAGTATTTT. The encoded protein is CASSPPASGLRGDTQYF.

The chain is built from TRBV6-2 or TRBV6-3 and TRBJ2-5, with D hard to call. Matching the DNA end better, TRBJ2-7 makes the J call doubtful. The CDR3 contains 14 residues. CDR1 is MNHEY, CDR2 SVGEGT, per germline. CDR3 DNA sequence: TGTGCCAGCAGTTACGGTGGCACCATTCACGAGCAGTACTTC. Encoded protein: CASSYGGTIHEQYF.

This rearrangement joins TRBV7-2 to TRBJ2-6; no reliable D call. Germline CDR1 reads SGHTA; CDR2 reads FQGNSA. CDR3 length: 15 residues. V was pared by 5 bases and J by 0 bases, with 8 bases between. CDR3 protein: CASSPILSGANVLTF. The CDR3 DNA reads as TGTGCCAGCAGCCCTATCCTCTCTGGGGCCAACGTCCTGACTTTC.

The gene calls are TRBV7-2 and TRBJ1-2; D remains unclear. V dropped 3 bases and J dropped 3 bases, with 14 bases sitting between them. Germline V gives CDR1 SGHTA, CDR2 FQGNSA. The CDR3 spans 15 residues. The chain's CDR3 is CASSFSRVLDYGYTF. The CDR3 DNA follows: TGTGCCAGCAGCTTCAGTAGGGTTCTAGACTATGGCTACACCTTC.

This chain uses TRBV12-3 or TRBV12-4 with TRBJ2-7; D may be TRBD1 (6 bases). V shed 3 bases and J shed 4 bases, with 13 bases lying between them. CDR3 length: 14 amino acids. The CDR3, as DNA: TGTGCCAGCAGTTTTCAGGGGCAGGGATACGAGCAGTACTTC. The encoded protein is CASSFQGQGYEQYF.

This chain links TRBV20-1 with TRBJ2-1; either TRBD1 or TRBD2 may supply D (5 bases each). The V end lost 6 bases, the J end lost 4 bases, and 16 bases lay between the germline ends. The CDR3 has 14 residues. In germline, CDR1 is DFQATT, CDR2 SNEGSKA (reference sequence). CDR3 amino acids: CSATGPPWYNEQFF. The CDR3 coding sequence is TGCAGTGCCACGGGGCCCCCCTGGTACAATGAGCAGTTCTTC.

The chain is built from TRBV7-2 and TRBJ1-1, with D possibly TRBD1 on 5 matching bases. There are 13 residues in the CDR3. The V gene's germline CDR1 is SGHTA and CDR2 FQGNSA. V gave up 1 base and J gave up 11 bases, with 14 bases separating them. The CDR3 DNA is TGTGCCAGCAGCTTAGTGGCGGGGGGTGAGGCTTTCTTT. This codes for CASSLVAGGEAFF.

The rearrangement joins TRBV9 to TRBJ1-1; maybe TRBD1 (6 bases). Trimming removed 7 bases from V and 4 bases from J, with 26 bases in between. CDR1 is SGDLS, CDR2 YYNGEE, per germline. This CDR3 contains 17 residues. The CDR3 spells CASGTDPGGAGVTEAFF. The CDR3 bases are TGTGCCAGCGGCACTGACCCCGGGGGGGCTGGGGTCACTGAAGCTTTCTTT. Complete variable domain (other parts from reference TRBV9 and TRBJ1-1): DSGVTQTPKHLITATGQRVTLRCSPRSGDLSVYWYQQSLDQGLQFLIQYYNGEERAKGNILERFSAQQFPDLHSELNLSSLELGDSALYFCASGTDPGGAGVTEAFFGQGTRLTVV.

This rearrangement joins TRBV6-2 or TRBV6-3 to TRBJ2-5, with D possibly being TRBD1 (6 bases). The CDR3 runs to 16 residues. Trimming shortened V by 5 bases and J by 4 bases, and 20 bases separated the two germline ends. Germline loops: CDR1 MNHEY, CDR2 SVGEGT. The CDR3 nucleotides are TGTGCCAGCAGTCCCCACACCGGGACAAGAGGAGAGACCCAGTACTTC. It is translated as CASSPHTGTRGETQYF.

The J gene is TRBJ2-1, the V gene TRBV7-9; 7 positions match TRBD1. V shed 3 bases, J shed 10 bases, and the junction held 6 bases outside the gene matches. CDR3 length: 13 residues. CDR1 is SEHNR, CDR2 FQNEAQ, per germline (reference sequence). CDR3 bases: TGTGCCAGCAGCTTGTTGGACAGGCCCGAGCAGTTCTTC. Translating it yields CASSLLDRPEQFF.

The chain joins TRBV27 to TRBJ1-2; 8 bases are a match to TRBD1. The CDR3 extends over 16 amino acids. The ends lost 4 bases at V and 8 bases at J; junction bases unmatched: 15. Per the germline V gene, CDR1 is MNHEY and CDR2 is SMNVEV (reference sequence). The DNA for the CDR3 is TGTGCCAGCAGTTCCCAGGGGGCTAGGAGGGGAGGAGGCTACACCTTC. Its protein product is CASSSQGARRGGGYTF.